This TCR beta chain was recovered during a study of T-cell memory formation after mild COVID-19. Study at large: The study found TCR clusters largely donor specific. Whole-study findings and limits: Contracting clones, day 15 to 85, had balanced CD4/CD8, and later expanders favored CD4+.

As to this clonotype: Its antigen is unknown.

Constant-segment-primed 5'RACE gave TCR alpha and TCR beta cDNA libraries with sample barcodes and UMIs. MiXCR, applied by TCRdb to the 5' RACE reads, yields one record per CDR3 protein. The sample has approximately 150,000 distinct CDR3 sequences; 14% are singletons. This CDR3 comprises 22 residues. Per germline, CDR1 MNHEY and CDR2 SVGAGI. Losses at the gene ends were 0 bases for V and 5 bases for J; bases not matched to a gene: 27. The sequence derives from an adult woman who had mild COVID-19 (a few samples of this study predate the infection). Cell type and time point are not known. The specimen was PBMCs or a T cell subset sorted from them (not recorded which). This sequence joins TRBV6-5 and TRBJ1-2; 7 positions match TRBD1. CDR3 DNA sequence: TGTGCCAGCAGTTACTCCAAGGCACTCGGGACAGCGAACGTCAGCCGTACATATGGCTACACCTTC. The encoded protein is CASSYSKALGTANVSRTYGYTF.